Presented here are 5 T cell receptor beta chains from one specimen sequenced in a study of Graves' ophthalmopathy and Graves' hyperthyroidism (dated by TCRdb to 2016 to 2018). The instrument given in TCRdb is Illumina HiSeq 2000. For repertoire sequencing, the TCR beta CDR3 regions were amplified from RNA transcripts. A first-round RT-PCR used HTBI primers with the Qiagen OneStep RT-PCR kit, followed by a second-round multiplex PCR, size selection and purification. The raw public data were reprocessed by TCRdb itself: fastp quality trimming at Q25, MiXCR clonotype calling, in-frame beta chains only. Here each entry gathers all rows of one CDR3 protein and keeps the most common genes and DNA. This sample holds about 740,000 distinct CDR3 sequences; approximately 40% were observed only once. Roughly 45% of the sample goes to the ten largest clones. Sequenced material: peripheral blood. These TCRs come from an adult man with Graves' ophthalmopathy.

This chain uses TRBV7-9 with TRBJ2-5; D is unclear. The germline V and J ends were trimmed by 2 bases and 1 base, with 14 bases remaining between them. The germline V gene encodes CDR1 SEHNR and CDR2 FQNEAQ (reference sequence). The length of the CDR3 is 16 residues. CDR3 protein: CASSLIAGRFQETQYF. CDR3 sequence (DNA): TGTGCCAGCAGCTTAATAGCCGGGCGTTTCCAAGAGACCCAGTACTTC.

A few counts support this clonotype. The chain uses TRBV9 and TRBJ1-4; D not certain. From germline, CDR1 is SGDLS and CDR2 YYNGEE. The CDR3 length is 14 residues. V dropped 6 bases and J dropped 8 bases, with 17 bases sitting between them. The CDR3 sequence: CASIRCRSNEKLFF. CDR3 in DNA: TGTGCCAGCATCCGTTGCAGGAGCAACGAAAAACTGTTTTTT.

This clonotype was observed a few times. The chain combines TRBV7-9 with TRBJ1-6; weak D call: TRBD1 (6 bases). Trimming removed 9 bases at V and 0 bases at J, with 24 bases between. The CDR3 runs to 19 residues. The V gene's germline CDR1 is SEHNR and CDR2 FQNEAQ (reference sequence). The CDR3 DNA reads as TGTGCCAGTTCGGGTCCCGGGACACACCTAAGCTCCTATAATTCACCCCTCCACTTT. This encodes CASSGPGTHLSSYNSPLHF.

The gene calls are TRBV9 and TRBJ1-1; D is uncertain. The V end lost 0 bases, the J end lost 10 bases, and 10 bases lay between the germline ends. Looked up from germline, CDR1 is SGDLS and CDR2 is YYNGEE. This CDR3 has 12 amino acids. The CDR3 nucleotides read TGTGCCAGCAGCGTAGGGGGAGGGTCAGCTTTCTTT. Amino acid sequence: CASSVGGGSAFF.

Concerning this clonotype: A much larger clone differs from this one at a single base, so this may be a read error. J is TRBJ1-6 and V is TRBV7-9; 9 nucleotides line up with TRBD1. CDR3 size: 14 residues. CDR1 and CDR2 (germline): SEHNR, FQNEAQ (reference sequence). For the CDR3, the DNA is TGTGCCGGCAGCTCGGACAGGGGTCTTTCACCCCTCCACTTT. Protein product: CAGSSDRGLSPLHF.